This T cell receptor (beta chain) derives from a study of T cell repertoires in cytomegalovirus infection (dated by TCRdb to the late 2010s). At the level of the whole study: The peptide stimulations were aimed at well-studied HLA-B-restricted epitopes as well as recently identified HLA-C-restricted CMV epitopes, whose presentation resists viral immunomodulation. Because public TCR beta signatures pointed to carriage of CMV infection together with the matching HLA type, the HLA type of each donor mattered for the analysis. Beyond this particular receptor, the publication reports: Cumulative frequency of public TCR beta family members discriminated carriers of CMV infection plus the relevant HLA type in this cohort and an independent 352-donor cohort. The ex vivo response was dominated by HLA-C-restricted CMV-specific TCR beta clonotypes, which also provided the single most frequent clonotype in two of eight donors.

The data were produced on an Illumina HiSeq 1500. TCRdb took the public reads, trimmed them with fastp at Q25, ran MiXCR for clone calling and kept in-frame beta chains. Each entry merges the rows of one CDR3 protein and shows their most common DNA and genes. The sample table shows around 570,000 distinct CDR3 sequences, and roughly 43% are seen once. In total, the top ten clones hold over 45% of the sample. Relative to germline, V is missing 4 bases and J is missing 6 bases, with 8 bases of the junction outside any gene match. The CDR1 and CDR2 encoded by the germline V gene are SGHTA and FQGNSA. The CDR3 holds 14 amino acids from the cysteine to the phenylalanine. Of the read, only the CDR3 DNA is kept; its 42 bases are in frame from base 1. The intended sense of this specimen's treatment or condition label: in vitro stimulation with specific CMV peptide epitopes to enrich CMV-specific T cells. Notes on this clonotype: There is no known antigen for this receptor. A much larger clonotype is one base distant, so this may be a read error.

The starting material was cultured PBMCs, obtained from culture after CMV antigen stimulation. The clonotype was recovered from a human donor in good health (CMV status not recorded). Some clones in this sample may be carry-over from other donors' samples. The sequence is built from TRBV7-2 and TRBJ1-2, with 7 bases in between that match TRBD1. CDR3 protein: CASSSARQGNGYTF. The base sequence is TGTGCCAGCAGCTCCGCGAGACAGGGCAATGGCTACACCTTC.